The 30 T cell receptor beta chains reported below all come from one sample, sequenced in a study of CD8 T cells in ankylosing spondylitis. MiXCR, applied by TCRdb to the 5' RACE reads, yields one record per CDR3 protein. The sample includes fewer than 250,000 distinct CDR3 sequences, about 10% of them seen just once. The material sequenced was blood, either unsorted or a sorted T cell fraction (not recorded which). The source is a male donor with ankylosing spondylitis or in good health (not recorded which).

The chain links TRBV7-9 to TRBJ1-6; D call uncertain. The CDR3 consists of 15 residues. Trimming shortened V by 2 bases and J by 5 bases, and 10 bases separated the two germline ends. Per the germline V gene, CDR1 is SEHNR and CDR2 is FQNEAQ (reference sequence). DNA of the CDR3: TGTGCCAGCAGCTTAAGGGCAGCTAATAATTCACCCCTCCACTTT. Translating gives CASSLRAANNSPLHF.

This clonotype was observed many times. This rearrangement joins TRBV12-3 or TRBV12-4 to TRBJ2-7; TRBD1 aligns across 7 bases. The CDR3 is made up of 11 amino acids. V was clipped by 8 bases and J by 9 bases; unmatched bases: 7. The chain's CDR3 is CASSRGRTQYF. In DNA, the CDR3 is TGTGCCAGCTCTAGGGGGCGGACGCAGTACTTC.

The table lists this clonotype with a few counts. This chain connects TRBV7-3 to TRBJ2-2; D ambiguous. The CDR3 loop spans 12 amino acids. Germline assignment: CDR1 SGHTA and CDR2 FQGTGA. Trimming stripped 6 bases from V and 7 bases from J, with 9 bases between. The chain's CDR3 is CASSTRNGELFF. Written as DNA, the CDR3 is TGTGCCAGCAGTACAAGGAACGGGGAGCTGTTTTTT.

The rearrangement uses TRBV28 and TRBJ2-3, with TRBD1 identical over 7 bases. The germline gives CDR1 MDHEN, CDR2 SYDVKM. The CDR3 sequence is 15 residues long. Unmatched junction bases numbered 3, after V lost 0 bases and J lost 3 bases. The CDR3 is CASSLWGRGTDTQYF. The CDR3 nucleotides are TGTGCCAGCAGTTTATGGGGCAGGGGGACAGATACGCAGTATTTT.

In this sample, this clonotype turned up many times. The rearrangement links TRBV24-1 to TRBJ2-2, with 9 bases matching TRBD1. The germline gives CDR1 KGHDR, CDR2 SFDVKD. This CDR3 spans 18 amino acids. With 1 base clipped from V and 4 bases from J, the junction kept 9 bases outside the gene matches. The CDR3 DNA is TGTGCCACCAGTGATTTAGGGACAGGGACGAAAATCACCGGGGAGCTGTTTTTT. This encodes CATSDLGTGTKITGELFF.

About this clonotype itself: This sequence may be a read error, since a much larger clone differs from it by one base. The DNA of the CDR3 is TGTGCCAGCAGCCAAGAAATCAGAAACACTGAAGCTTTCTTT. It translates to CASSQEIRNTEAFF. V is TRBV3-1 and J is TRBJ1-1; D is unresolved. The V gene's germline CDR1 is LGHDT and CDR2 YNNKEL (reference sequence). Trimming left V 0 bases short and J 2 bases short, with 7 bases between. This CDR3 spans 14 amino acids.

This clonotype showed up many times. CDR3 amino acids: CSARRGTGGPLETQYF. The CDR3 DNA reads as TGCAGTGCTAGACGAGGCACAGGGGGCCCGTTAGAGACCCAGTACTTC. The genes are TRBV20-1 and TRBJ2-5, with 9 nucleotides matching TRBD1. Looked up from germline, CDR1 is DFQATT and CDR2 is SNEGSKA (reference sequence). The CDR3 is 16 residues long. V gave up 2 bases and J gave up 4 bases; unmatched junction bases: 11.

This clonotype was counted between two and nine times. The chain combines TRBV28 with TRBJ2-1, with D tentatively TRBD2 (6 bases). CDR3 size: 14 residues. Germline values: CDR1 MDHEN, CDR2 SYDVKM. Trimming took off 7 bases at V and 0 bases at J, with 10 bases between the two ends. CDR3 sequence (DNA): TGTGCCAGCAATGGGGGGAGCTCCTACAATGAGCAGTTCTTC. It yields the protein CASNGGSSYNEQFF.

This clonotype was picked up a small number of times. The V call is TRBV2, the J call TRBJ2-2, with a tentative D call TRBD2 (6 bases). V was trimmed by 6 bases and J by 6 bases, leaving 14 bases between them. The germline gives CDR1 SNHLY, CDR2 FYNNEI. The CDR3 contains 14 residues. CDR3 protein: CASRIESGSGELFF. The CDR3 DNA reads as TGTGCCAGCAGAATAGAGAGCGGGTCCGGGGAGCTGTTTTTT. Full variable domain (missing parts from reference TRBV2 and TRBJ2-2): EPEVTQTPSHQVTQMGQEVILRCVPISNHLYFYWYRQILGQKVEFLVSFYNNEISEKSEIFDDQFSVERPDGSNFTLKIRSTKLEDSAMYFCASRIESGSGELFFGEGSRLTVL.

This clonotype was detected many times. The rearrangement joins TRBV19 to TRBJ1-6; no definite D call. Germline V gene lookup returns CDR1 LNHDA and CDR2 SQIVND (reference sequence). There are 14 residues in the CDR3. V was shortened by 3 bases and J by 6 bases, with 9 bases between the two germline ends. The CDR3 is CASSISGSNSPLHF. In DNA, the CDR3 is TGTGCCAGTAGTATCAGCGGTTCTAATTCACCCCTCCACTTT.

This clonotype was observed many times. V and J are TRBV28 and TRBJ1-5, with D unclear. Deletions cut 6 bases from V and 6 bases from J, with 12 bases between. Germline V gene data show CDR1 as MDHEN and CDR2 as SYDVKM. There are 13 residues in the CDR3. For the CDR3, the DNA is TGTGCCAGCAGCCTCCCCCCACCTCAGCCCCAGCATTTT. This sequence encodes CASSLPPPQPQHF.

This clonotype was counted at least ten times. CDR3 loop: CAIMPRTGTGTDTQYF. CDR3 nucleotide sequence: TGTGCCATCATGCCCCGGACAGGTACAGGCACAGATACGCAGTATTTT. The chain carries TRBV10-3 and TRBJ2-3, with 7 bases identical to TRBD1. The CDR3 runs to 16 residues. V shed 7 bases and J 1 base; nucleotides not matched to a gene: 11. Germline values: CDR1 ENHRY, CDR2 SYGVKD.

Ten or more counts support this clonotype. This chain uses TRBV20-1 with TRBJ1-1; D remains unclear. The germline V gene has CDR1 DFQATT and CDR2 SNEGSKA (reference sequence). Trimming shortened V by 1 base and J by 0 bases, and 6 bases separated the two germline ends. The CDR3 is 13 residues long. The CDR3: CSARGPMNTEAFF. The CDR3 coding sequence is TGCAGTGCTAGAGGCCCAATGAACACTGAAGCTTTCTTT.

This clonotype was seen only a few times. V gene TRBV20-1 combines with J gene TRBJ2-7; 13 nucleotides match TRBD2. This CDR3 is 13 amino acids long. CDR1 and CDR2 (germline): DFQATT, SNEGSKA (reference sequence). Trimming took 6 bases from V and 8 from J; bases not matched to a gene: 7. Written as DNA, the CDR3 is TGCAGTGCCCGAGGGACTAGCGGGGCCCAGCAGTACTTC. It translates to CSARGTSGAQQYF.

This clonotype appeared many times. The chain employs TRBV6-5 and TRBJ2-1, with 8 bases aligning to TRBD1. V lost 4 bases to trimming and J lost 10 bases; unmatched junction nucleotides: 12. The CDR3 sequence is 15 residues long. Germline values: CDR1 MNHEY, CDR2 SVGAGI. The CDR3: CASSLSADRDREQFF. DNA for the CDR3: TGTGCCAGCAGTTTATCCGCGGACAGGGACCGCGAGCAGTTCTTC.

This clonotype has a handful of counts. The chain combines TRBV20-1 with TRBJ1-1; D not certain. Germline V CDR1 and CDR2: DFQATT, SNEGSKA (reference sequence). CDR3 size: 13 residues. V dropped 3 bases and J dropped 3 bases, with 11 bases sitting between them. CDR3 sequence (DNA): TGCAGTGCTAGCCGGGTCGGGTACACTGAAGCTTTCTTT. Its translation: CSASRVGYTEAFF.

The chain employs TRBV7-2 and TRBJ1-1; D unclear. Germline V gene lookup returns CDR1 SGHTA and CDR2 FQGNSA. There are 14 residues in the CDR3. V lost 2 bases, J lost 1 base, and 8 bases lay in between. The CDR3 DNA sequence: TGTGCCAGCAGCTTAATCCCTGGGAACACTGAAGCTTTCTTT. It codes for CASSLIPGNTEAFF.

Ten or more counts support this clonotype. V gene TRBV20-1 combines with J gene TRBJ1-2; perhaps TRBD1 as D (5 bases). V was shortened by 6 bases and J by 4 bases, with 15 bases between the two germline ends. Germline V gene sequence: CDR1 DFQATT, CDR2 SNEGSKA (reference sequence). The CDR3 consists of 13 residues. Written as DNA, the CDR3 is TGCAGTGCCTCCCCGGGGGTTGGCTATGGCTACACCTTC. Protein: CSASPGVGYGYTF.

V usage is TRBV11-2 and J usage is TRBJ2-2; D is ambiguous. The V gene's germline CDR1 is SGHAT and CDR2 FQNNGV. This CDR3 region has 18 residues. V shed 5 bases and J shed 1 base, with 20 bases lying between them. Here the CDR3 reads CASSPPKWTILNTGELFF. For the CDR3, the DNA is TGTGCCAGCAGCCCACCAAAGTGGACGATCTTGAACACCGGGGAGCTGTTTTTT.

The chain employs TRBV5-1 and TRBJ2-7; 10 bases agree with TRBD1. V dropped 4 bases and J dropped 2; count of bases not matched to a gene: 9. This CDR3 spans 16 amino acids. Per germline, CDR1 SGHRS and CDR2 YFSETQ. The CDR3 nucleotides read TGCGCCAGCAGCGATAGGACAGGGGGTGCAGCCTACGAGCAGTACTTC. It is translated as CASSDRTGGAAYEQYF. The variable domain in full, completed from reference TRBV5-1 and TRBJ2-7, reads KAGVTQTPRYLIKTRGQQVTLSCSPISGHRSVSWYQQTPGQGLQFLFEYFSETQRNKGNFPGRFSGRQFSNSRSEMNVSTLELGDSALYLCASSDRTGGAAYEQYFGPGTRLTVT.

V gene TRBV29-1 combines with J gene TRBJ2-7; 8 bases map to TRBD1. This CDR3 has 13 residues. The V segment lost 5 bases and the J segment 1 base; nucleotides outside the gene matches: 4. The germline V gene encodes CDR1 SQVTM and CDR2 ANQGSEA. The CDR3 is CSVRRQGSYEQYF. CDR3 nucleotide sequence: TGCAGCGTTCGCAGACAGGGGTCCTACGAGCAGTACTTC.

This clonotype was found many times. V is TRBV6-5 and J is TRBJ2-7; D may correspond to TRBD1 or TRBD2 (5 bases each). Deletions cut 4 bases from V and 7 bases from J, with 17 bases between. The CDR3 covers 14 residues. The germline gives CDR1 MNHEY, CDR2 SVGAGI. The CDR3 DNA reads TGTGCCAGCAGTTTGGGCATCGCCTGGGGGGAGCAGTACTTC. Protein: CASSLGIAWGEQYF.

Note on this clonotype: Sequence at one end of the junction differs from germline and may be a read error. The J gene is TRBJ2-2, the V gene TRBV5-1; a weak D match, TRBD2 (6 bases). Germline V gene lookup returns CDR1 SGHRS and CDR2 YFSETQ. The CDR3 covers 15 residues. This CDR3 reads CASSIGSGDTGEQFF. The CDR3 bases are TGCGCCAGCAGCATAGGTAGCGGTGACACCGGGGAGCAGTTTTTT.

V and J are TRBV11-2 and TRBJ2-3, with 10 positions matching TRBD1. V gave up 5 bases and J gave up 6 bases; unmatched junction bases: 5. CDR3 length: 14 amino acids. The germline V gene encodes CDR1 SGHAT and CDR2 FQNNGV. The CDR3 region has the DNA TGTGCCAGCAGCCCGACAGGGGGCAAGGATACGCAGTATTTT. Translating gives CASSPTGGKDTQYF.

This clonotype was observed at least ten times. V is TRBV5-1 and J is TRBJ1-1, with TRBD1 matching 10 bases. Trimming cost V 3 bases and J 4 bases; bases outside gene matches: 6. The CDR3 contains 15 residues. The germline gives CDR1 SGHRS, CDR2 YFSETQ. The DNA for the CDR3 is TGCGCCAGCAGCTCGACAGGGGGCGGCGGCACTGAAGCTTTCTTT. Translation: CASSSTGGGGTEAFF.

This clonotype has just one count. The chain uses TRBV15 and TRBJ2-3; D ambiguous. Trimming cost V 3 bases and J 0 bases, with 7 bases left between them. The CDR3 is made up of 14 amino acids. Germline CDR1 reads LNHNV; CDR2 reads YYDKDF (reference sequence). CDR3 amino acids: CATSRPTSTDTQYF. The CDR3 coding sequence is TGTGCCACCAGCAGGCCCACCAGCACAGATACGCAGTATTTT.

V gene TRBV28 combines with J gene TRBJ2-1; 12 bases match TRBD1. The CDR3 is 16 amino acids. Germline-derived CDR1 and CDR2 are MDHEN and SYDVKM. V dropped 5 bases and J dropped 8; count of bases not matched to a gene: 10. The CDR3 loop reads CASSTGTGGKLDEQFF. The CDR3, as DNA: TGTGCCAGCAGTACCGGGACAGGGGGCAAGTTGGATGAGCAGTTCTTC.

There are many counts of this clonotype. This chain links TRBV11-2 with TRBJ2-3; D unresolved. The V end was cut by 0 bases, the J end by 0 bases, with 7 bases between. There are 15 residues in the CDR3. Germline-derived CDR1 and CDR2 are SGHAT and FQNNGV. The CDR3 here is CASSLDALSTDTQYF. Here the CDR3 DNA reads TGTGCCAGCAGCTTAGATGCTCTTAGCACAGATACGCAGTATTTT.

This clonotype was picked up a small number of times. Mismatch with germline at one junction end may stem from a read error. The V call is TRBV12-3 or TRBV12-4, the J call TRBJ1-5; D may be TRBD1 (6 bases). This CDR3 has 14 residues. CDR3 nucleotide sequence: TGTGCCAGCGGGTATCCCAGGGGCAACCAGCCCCAGCATTTT. This translates into CASGYPRGNQPQHF.

This clonotype was picked up many times. The rearrangement links TRBV7-3 to TRBJ1-4; 8 positions agree with TRBD1. The germline V gene encodes CDR1 SGHTA and CDR2 FQGTGA. V lost 4 bases and J lost 8; bases outside the gene matches: 12. CDR3 length equals 16 residues. The CDR3 spells CASSYSTGAIWEKLFF. CDR3 nucleotides: TGTGCCAGCAGCTATTCGACAGGGGCCATTTGGGAAAAACTGTTTTTT.